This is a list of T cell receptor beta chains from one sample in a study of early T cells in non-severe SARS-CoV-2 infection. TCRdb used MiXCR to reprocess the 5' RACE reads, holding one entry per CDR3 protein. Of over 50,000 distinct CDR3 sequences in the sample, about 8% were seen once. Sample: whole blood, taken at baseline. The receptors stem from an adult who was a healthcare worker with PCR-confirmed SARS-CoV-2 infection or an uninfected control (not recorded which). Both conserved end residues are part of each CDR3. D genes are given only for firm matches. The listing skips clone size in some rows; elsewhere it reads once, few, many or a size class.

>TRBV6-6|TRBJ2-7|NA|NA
TGTGCCAGCAGTCTATCGGGTAGGCCTAGCTCCTACGAGCAGTACTTC
CASSLSGRPSSYEQYF
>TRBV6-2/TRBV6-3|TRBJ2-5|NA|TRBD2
TGTGCCAGCAGTTACGGACTAGCGGGAGTAGAGACCCAGTACTTC
CASSYGLAGVETQYF
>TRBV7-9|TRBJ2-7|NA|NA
TGTGCCAGCAGCTTAGATGGGAACGACAGGAAGCAGTACTTC
CASSLDGNDRKQYF
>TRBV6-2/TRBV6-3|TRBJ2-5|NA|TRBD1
TGTGCCAGCAGTCGACAGGGTCAAGAGACCCAGTACTTC
CASSRQGQETQYF
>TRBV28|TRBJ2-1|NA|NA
TGTGCCAGCAGTTTACTAAATGAGCAGTTCTTC
CASSLLNEQFF
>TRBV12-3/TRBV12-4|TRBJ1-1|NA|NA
TGTGCCAGCAGCGATCCGGAGGGAGCTTTCTTT
CASSDPEGAFF
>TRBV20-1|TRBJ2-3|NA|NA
TGCAGTGCTAGAGAGAGCACAGATACGCAGTATTTT
CSARESTDTQYF
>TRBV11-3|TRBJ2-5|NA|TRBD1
TGTGCCAGCAGCTTACGGGACAGTGAGGGAGAGACCCAGTACTTC
CASSLRDSEGETQYF
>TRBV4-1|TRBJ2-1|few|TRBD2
TGCGCCAGCAGCCAAGAAGTAACCCTAGCGGGAAGGGCTGAGCAGTTCTTC
CASSQEVTLAGRAEQFF
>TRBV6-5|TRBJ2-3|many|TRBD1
TGTGCCAGCAGTTACGCCGGGGGCAGGGGGCAGGCAGATACGCAGTATTTT
CASSYAGGRGQADTQYF
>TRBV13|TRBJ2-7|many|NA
TGTGCCAGCACCACGGGCATGAGAACATACGAGCAGTACTTC
CASTTGMRTYEQYF
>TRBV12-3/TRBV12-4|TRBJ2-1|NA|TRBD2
TGTGCCAGCAGTCGAGCGGGACGGTCCTACAATGAGCAGTTCTTC
CASSRAGRSYNEQFF
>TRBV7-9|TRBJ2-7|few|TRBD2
TGTGCCAGCAGCTTAGGAACTAGCGGGAGGGCCGACGAGCAGTACTTC
CASSLGTSGRADEQYF
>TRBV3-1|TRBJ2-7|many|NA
TGTGCCAGCAGCCAAGGGAGCTCCGCGGTCTACGAGCAGTACTTC
CASSQGSSAVYEQYF
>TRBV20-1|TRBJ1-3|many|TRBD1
TGCAGTGCTTGGGGGACAGAGAACACCATATATTTT
CSAWGTENTIYF
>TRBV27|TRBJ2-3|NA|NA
TGTGCCAGCAGTTTCAGGGGACTCACAGATACGCAGTATTTT
CASSFRGLTDTQYF
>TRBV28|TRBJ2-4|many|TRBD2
TGTGCCAGCAGTTCCGCTAGCGGGATCAAAAACATTCAGTACTTC
CASSSASGIKNIQYF
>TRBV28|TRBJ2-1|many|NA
TGTGCCAGCAGTTTATGGGGCCATGAGCAGTTCTTC
CASSLWGHEQFF
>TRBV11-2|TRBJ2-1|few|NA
TGTGCCAGCAGCCCAATCGAGCAGAACAATGAGCAGTTCTTC
CASSPIEQNNEQFF
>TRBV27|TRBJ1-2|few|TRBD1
TGTGCCAGCAGTTTTGGGACAGGGCTTAACTATGGCTACACCTTC
CASSFGTGLNYGYTF
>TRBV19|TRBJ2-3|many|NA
TGTGCCACTAGTCCGGGAAGCACAGATACGCAGTATTTT
CATSPGSTDTQYF
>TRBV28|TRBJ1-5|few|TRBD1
TGTGCCAGCAGTCGGGGACAGGGGAACAATCAGCCCCAGCATTTT
CASSRGQGNNQPQHF
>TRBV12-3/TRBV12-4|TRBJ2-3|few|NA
TGTGCCAGCAGTTTAGACGGGAGCACAGATACGCAGTATTTT
CASSLDGSTDTQYF
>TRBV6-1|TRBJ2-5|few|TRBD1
TGTGCCAGCAGTGAACTGTCAGGGACAGACCAAGAGACCCAGTACTTC
CASSELSGTDQETQYF
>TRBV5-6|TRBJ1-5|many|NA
TGTGCCAGCAGCGCATTCAGGGGCGTTAGCAATCAGCCCCAGCATTTT
CASSAFRGVSNQPQHF
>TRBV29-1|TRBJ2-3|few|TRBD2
TGCAGCGTGACTAGCGGGGGCACAGATACGCAGTATTTT
CSVTSGGTDTQYF
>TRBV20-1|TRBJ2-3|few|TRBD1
TGCAGTGCTAGGCTACCATCCGGGACAGGGGTCCCAGATACGCAGTATTTT
CSARLPSGTGVPDTQYF
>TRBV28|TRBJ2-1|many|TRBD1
TGTGCCAGCAGTTCCGAAGCCATGACAGGGATGGATCGCTTCCTCTCCTACAATGAGCAGTTCTTC
CASSSEAMTGMDRFLSYNEQFF
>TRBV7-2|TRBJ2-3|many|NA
TGTGCCAGCAGCTCGTCACATGATCCCACAGATACGCAGTATTTT
CASSSSHDPTDTQYF
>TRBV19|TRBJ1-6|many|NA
TGTGCCAGTAGTATACGGACCGGGGGGCAGGATTCACCCCTCCACTTT
CASSIRTGGQDSPLHF
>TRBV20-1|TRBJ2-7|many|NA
TGCAGTGCGGTATCGACCAGCTCCTACGAGCAGTACTTC
CSAVSTSSYEQYF
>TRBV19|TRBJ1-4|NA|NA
TGTGCCAGTAGCCTGGTCCCGGGAAAACTGTTTTTT
CASSLVPGKLFF
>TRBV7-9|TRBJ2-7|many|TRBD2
TGTGCCAGCAGCCCGGAGCCGGGACTAGCGATCCACGAGCAGTACTTC
CASSPEPGLAIHEQYF
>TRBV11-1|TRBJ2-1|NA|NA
TGTGCCAGCAGCCCCGGACGGTACTACAATGAGCAGTTCTTC
CASSPGRYYNEQFF
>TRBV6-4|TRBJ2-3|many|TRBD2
TGTGCCAGCAGCTGGACTAGCGGGAGCACAGATACGCAGTATTTT
CASSWTSGSTDTQYF
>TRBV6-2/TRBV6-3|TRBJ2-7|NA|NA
TGTGCCAGCAGTCGACCCCGCGGGGCCTACGAGCAGTACTTC
CASSRPRGAYEQYF
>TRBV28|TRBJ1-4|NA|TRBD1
TGTGCCAGCAGTACTTACTGGGACAGGGCTCGAGAAAAACTGTTTTTT
CASSTYWDRAREKLFF
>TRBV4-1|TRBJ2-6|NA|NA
TGCGCCAGCAGCCAGTCCTCCGGACAGATGTACTCTGGGGCCAACGTCCTGACTTTC
CASSQSSGQMYSGANVLTF
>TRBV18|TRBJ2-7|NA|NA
TGTGCCAGCTCACTAACGGACAGCTCCTACGAGCAGTACTTC
CASSLTDSSYEQYF
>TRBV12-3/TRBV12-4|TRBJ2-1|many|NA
TGTGCCAGCAGTTTAGGGTTAGCGAGCGCTTACAATGAGCAGTTCTTC
CASSLGLASAYNEQFF
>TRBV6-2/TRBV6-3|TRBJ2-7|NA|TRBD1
TGTGCCAGCAGTTACCCAACGGTCAACAGGGGCCACGAGCAGTACTTC
CASSYPTVNRGHEQYF
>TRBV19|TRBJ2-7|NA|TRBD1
TGTGCCAGTAGTCGAGGGGGCCGGACCTACGAGCAGTACTTC
CASSRGGRTYEQYF
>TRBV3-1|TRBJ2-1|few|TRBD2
TGTGCCAGCAGGCCTAGACTAGCGAACAATGAGCAGTTCTTC
CASRPRLANNEQFF
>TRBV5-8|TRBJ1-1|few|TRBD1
TGTGCCAGCAGCTTAGACAGGGGGAACACTGAAGCTTTCTTT
CASSLDRGNTEAFF
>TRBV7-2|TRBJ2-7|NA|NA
TGTGCCAGCAGCCTACAGGAGACCTACGAGCAGTACTTC
CASSLQETYEQYF
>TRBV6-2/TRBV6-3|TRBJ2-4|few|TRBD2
TGTGCCAGCAGTTCCGGGACTAGCGGGAAGAGGGTGTACATTCAGTACTTC
CASSSGTSGKRVYIQYF
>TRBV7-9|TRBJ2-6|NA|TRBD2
TGTGCCAGCAGCTTAGGCGGGGGTTCGAGCTCTGGGGCCAACGTCCTGACTTTC
CASSLGGGSSSGANVLTF
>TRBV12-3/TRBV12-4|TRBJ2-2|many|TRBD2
TGTGCCAGCAGTTCGGGACTAGCGGGATTCACCGGGGAGCTGTTTTTT
CASSSGLAGFTGELFF
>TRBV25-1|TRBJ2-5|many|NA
TGTGCCAGCAGCTCTAGTGAGGGGTGGGACCAAGAGACCCAGTACTTC
CASSSSEGWDQETQYF
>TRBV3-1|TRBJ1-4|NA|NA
TGTGCCAGCAGCCGGGGAGGAACTAATGAAAAACTGTTTTTT
CASSRGGTNEKLFF
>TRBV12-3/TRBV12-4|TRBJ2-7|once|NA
TGTGCCAGCGGTCGATCTACGAGTTACGAGCAGTACTTC
CASGRSTSYEQYF